These 32 T cell receptor beta chains were all obtained from the same sample, sequenced in a study of patients and donors after allogeneic stem cell transplantation (dated by TCRdb to 2018 to 2021). The protocol used for the library was RT-PCR. Instrument used: NextSeq 550. TCRdb reworked the public reads: Q25 trimming with fastp, MiXCR clone assembly, productive beta chains retained. When rows share a CDR3 protein, they turn into one entry using the most common DNA and genes. This sample gives roughly 180,000 distinct CDR3 sequences in total; more than 35% of them show up just once. The ten largest make up 33% of the sample. What was sequenced was blood, either unsorted or a sorted T cell fraction (not recorded which). The source of these receptors is a human donor who was either an allogeneic HSCT recipient or a stem cell or donor lymphocyte infusion donor (not recorded which). It is not recorded whose cells these are; they may come from a transplant donor.

The chain uses TRBV10-3 and TRBJ2-1; 9 nucleotides align to TRBD2. This CDR3 contains 15 residues. Germline CDR1 reads ENHRY; CDR2 reads SYGVKD. The V segment lost 5 bases and the J segment 7 bases; nucleotides outside the gene matches: 9. The CDR3 DNA reads TGTGCCATCAGTATAGCGGGAGCAAACGAGAATGAGCAGTTCTTC. It yields the protein CAISIAGANENEQFF.

A few counts support this clonotype. The gene calls are TRBV15 and TRBJ2-7, with TRBD1 matching over 10 bases. The CDR3 has 15 amino acids. After removal of 1 base from V and 6 bases from J, the junction contained 6 bases not matched to a gene. Germline V lookup: CDR1 LNHNV, CDR2 YYDKDF (reference sequence). CDR3 residues: CATSRAGTGEGEQYF. Here the CDR3 DNA reads TGTGCCACCAGCAGAGCCGGGACAGGGGAGGGCGAGCAGTACTTC.

The chain is built from TRBV9 and TRBJ1-2; 8 bases agree with TRBD1. J was trimmed by 5 bases and V by 5 bases; bases with no gene match: 8. This CDR3 has 14 amino acids. From germline, CDR1 is SGDLS and CDR2 YYNGEE. The CDR3 nucleotides read TGTGCCAGCAGGAGCTATACAGGGGGGTATGGCTACACCTTC. It encodes CASRSYTGGYGYTF. Based on the CDR3 plus reference TRBV9 and TRBJ1-2, the full variable domain is DSGVTQTPKHLITATGQRVTLRCSPRSGDLSVYWYQQSLDQGLQFLIQYYNGEERAKGNILERFSAQQFPDLHSELNLSSLELGDSALYFCASRSYTGGYGYTFGSGTRLTVV.

This clonotype was seen more than once but under ten times. This sequence joins TRBV10-3 and TRBJ1-5; 7 bases map to TRBD1. This CDR3 is built from 17 residues. With V trimmed by 0 bases and J by 1 base, 6 bases remained unmatched. Germline V CDR1 and CDR2: ENHRY, SYGVKD. Here the CDR3 DNA reads TGTGCCATCAGTGAGTCGGAAGGGGGCTCCAGCAATCAGCCCCAGCATTTT. Translating it yields CAISESEGGSSNQPQHF.

This clonotype has ten or more counts. V usage is TRBV27 and J usage is TRBJ1-1; D is uncertain. V lost 0 bases, J lost 1 base, and 3 bases lay in between. Germline values: CDR1 MNHEY, CDR2 SMNVEV (reference sequence). This CDR3 has 13 amino acids. The DNA of the CDR3 is TGTGCCAGCAGTTTATCCCCGAACACTGAAGCTTTCTTT. This encodes CASSLSPNTEAFF.

The table lists this clonotype with a few counts. The gene calls are TRBV5-1 and TRBJ2-3; D not resolved. Germline loops: CDR1 SGHRS, CDR2 YFSETQ. CDR3 length: 14 residues. V lost 0 bases and J 2 bases, leaving 7 bases between the germline ends. The CDR3 bases are TGCGCCAGCAGCTTGGCATCCTCCACAGATACGCAGTATTTT. Its translation: CASSLASSTDTQYF.

This chain uses TRBV13 with TRBJ2-2; TRBD2 matches 9 bases. J was trimmed by 5 bases and V by 4 bases; bases with no gene match: 5. The CDR3 consists of 15 residues. The V gene's germline CDR1 is PRHDT and CDR2 FYEKMQ (reference sequence). CDR3 amino acids: CASSSLAGPTGELFF. The CDR3, as DNA: TGTGCCAGCAGCTCTCTAGCGGGACCGACCGGGGAGCTGTTTTTT.

The chain carries TRBV27 and TRBJ2-1; D not resolved. The V end lost 3 bases, the J end lost 4 bases, and 7 bases lay between the germline ends. The CDR3 runs to 13 residues. Per germline, CDR1 MNHEY and CDR2 SMNVEV (reference sequence). This chain's CDR3 is CASSFRGYNEQFF. Here the CDR3 DNA reads TGTGCCAGCAGTTTTCGCGGATACAATGAGCAGTTCTTC.

This chain connects TRBV12-3 or TRBV12-4 to TRBJ2-2; TRBD2 is a possible D gene (6 bases). Trimming took off 1 base at V and 6 bases at J, with 15 bases between the two ends. The CDR3 covers 16 residues. The CDR3 nucleotides are TGTGCCAGCAGTTTAGGAACTCCCCCGGGAGCCGGGGAGCTGTTTTTT. Its protein is CASSLGTPPGAGELFF.

This clonotype came up many times. The chain has TRBV12-3 or TRBV12-4 and TRBJ1-5; D remains ambiguous. V was shortened by 5 bases and J by 3 bases, with 14 bases between the two germline ends. The CDR3 spans 15 residues. Written as DNA, the CDR3 is TGTGCCAGCAGTCTCTCGGACCGCTACAATCAGCCCCAGCATTTT. It translates to CASSLSDRYNQPQHF.

V and J are TRBV7-2 and TRBJ1-1, with D possibly TRBD1 on 5 matching bases. The V end was cut by 3 bases, the J end by 3 bases, with 14 bases between. The CDR3 loop spans 15 amino acids. Germline V lookup: CDR1 SGHTA, CDR2 FQGNSA. The DNA of the CDR3 is TGTGCCAGCAGCTTTATCAGGGAAGGGGACACTGAAGCTTTCTTT. Translating it yields CASSFIREGDTEAFF.

The chain carries TRBV9 and TRBJ2-2; no reliable D call. In germline, CDR1 is SGDLS, CDR2 YYNGEE. The V end lost 4 bases, the J end lost 8 bases, and 18 bases lay between the germline ends. The CDR3 runs to 15 residues. The DNA of the CDR3 is TGTGCCAGCAGCCTTACCTACAGACCCCAAGGGGAGCTGTTTTTT. Translated, it gives CASSLTYRPQGELFF. The complete variable domain, with remaining parts taken from reference TRBV9 and TRBJ2-2, reads DSGVTQTPKHLITATGQRVTLRCSPRSGDLSVYWYQQSLDQGLQFLIQYYNGEERAKGNILERFSAQQFPDLHSELNLSSLELGDSALYFCASSLTYRPQGELFFGEGSRLTVL.

V and J are TRBV20-1 and TRBJ1-2, with a tentative D call TRBD1 (5 bases). Trimming took 0 bases from V and 2 from J, leaving 13 bases between them. Germline values: CDR1 DFQATT, CDR2 SNEGSKA (reference sequence). CDR3 length: 15 amino acids. CDR3 coding DNA: TGCAGTGCTAGAGATAGGGCCCGACAGAACTATGGCTACACCTTC. It codes for CSARDRARQNYGYTF.

This sequence joins TRBV7-2 and TRBJ1-2, with 10 bases matching TRBD1. The CDR3 spans 15 residues. The trim removed 5 bases at V and 1 base at J, leaving 4 bases unmatched. Germline V CDR1 and CDR2: SGHTA, FQGNSA. The CDR3 loop is CASSRRDRGNYGYTF. The CDR3 DNA follows: TGTGCCAGCAGCCGCCGGGACAGGGGTAACTATGGCTACACCTTC.

This clonotype was found a few times. The rearrangement uses TRBV28 and TRBJ2-7; tentatively, D is TRBD2 (5 bases). The CDR3 sequence is 12 residues long. The V end lost 2 bases, the J end lost 7 bases, and 9 bases lay between the germline ends. CDR1 MDHEN and CDR2 SYDVKM come from the germline V gene. The CDR3 protein is CASSLEGVEQYF. The CDR3 DNA is TGTGCCAGCAGTTTAGAGGGCGTGGAGCAGTACTTC.

The chain employs TRBV27 and TRBJ1-6; D call uncertain. CDR1 is MNHEY, CDR2 SMNVEV, per germline (reference sequence). The CDR3 runs to 15 residues. V lost 4 bases and J lost 0, with 7 bases in between. CDR3 loop: CASSSESSYNSPLHF. The CDR3 region has the DNA TGTGCCAGCAGTTCGGAGAGCTCCTATAATTCACCCCTCCACTTT.

This clonotype is a singleton in its sample. This sequence joins TRBV7-9 and TRBJ1-1; TRBD1 matches 8 bases. J gave up 1 base and V 6 bases, and 13 bases lay outside the gene matches. Germline loops: CDR1 SEHNR, CDR2 FQNEAQ (reference sequence). The CDR3 is 17 amino acids. CDR3 DNA sequence: TGTGCCAGCAGGTTATCATTGACAGGGGCTGGGAACACTGAAGCTTTCTTT. This codes for CASRLSLTGAGNTEAFF.

This clonotype was counted between two and nine times. V gene TRBV6-5 combines with J gene TRBJ1-2; TRBD1 agrees at 11 bases. This CDR3 region has 14 residues. Germline CDR1 reads MNHEY; CDR2 reads SVGAGI. V dropped 0 bases and J dropped 10; count of bases not matched to a gene: 4. The CDR3 region has the DNA TGTGCCAGCAGTTACTCGCCGGGACAGGGGGACTACACCTTC. This sequence encodes CASSYSPGQGDYTF.

This clonotype has more than one count but fewer than ten. The genes are TRBV2 and TRBJ1-2; D may be TRBD1 (6 bases). The CDR3 is 14 residues long. V dropped 2 bases and J dropped 4 bases, with 11 bases sitting between them. Per the germline V gene, CDR1 is SNHLY and CDR2 is FYNNEI. CDR3 DNA sequence: TGTGCCAGCAGTGAAAGGGGGGGCCGCTATGGCTACACCTTC. Translated, it gives CASSERGGRYGYTF.

The chain is built from TRBV4-3 and TRBJ2-4, with a tentative D call TRBD2 (5 bases). V was clipped by 2 bases and J by 8 bases, with 19 bases between them. Germline CDR1 is LGHNA and CDR2 is YSLEER. This CDR3 is built from 16 residues. The CDR3 region has the DNA TGCGCCAGCAGCCAAAACCCAACTGGGATGGGAGACATTCAGTACTTC. Translating it yields CASSQNPTGMGDIQYF.

This clonotype has a handful of counts. The chain recombines TRBV7-2 with TRBJ1-2; D is ambiguous. Germline V lookup: CDR1 SGHTA, CDR2 FQGNSA. CDR3 length equals 14 residues. Trimming took 1 base from V and 5 from J, leaving 11 bases between them. This CDR3 is CASSLDSRVYGYTF. The CDR3 bases are TGTGCCAGCAGCTTAGACTCACGGGTTTATGGCTACACCTTC.

The genes are TRBV6-5 and TRBJ2-2, with D hard to call. The CDR3 loop spans 12 amino acids. Looked up from germline, CDR1 is MNHEY and CDR2 is SVGAGI. The V and J ends lost 7 bases and 8 bases respectively, with 11 bases between them. CDR3 DNA sequence: TGTGCCAGCAAGTCCCGTGGGGGGGAGCTGTTTTTT. Translating gives CASKSRGGELFF.

This chain links TRBV12-3 or TRBV12-4 with TRBJ1-4; D possibly corresponds to TRBD1 (5 bases). V was shortened by 2 bases and J by 7 bases, with 8 bases between the two germline ends. This CDR3 has 13 residues. The CDR3 region is CASSLKGTEKLFF. In DNA, the CDR3 is TGTGCCAGCAGTTTAAAAGGGACTGAAAAACTGTTTTTT.

V gene TRBV5-6 combines with J gene TRBJ2-7, with TRBD1 identical over 7 bases. Germline lookup yields CDR1 SGHDT and CDR2 YYEEEE. Germline trimming cut 5 bases from V and 2 bases from J; bases unmatched to any gene: 7. The CDR3 is 14 amino acids. The CDR3 here is CASSHGTVAYEQYF. Written as DNA, the CDR3 is TGTGCCAGCAGTCACGGGACAGTCGCCTACGAGCAGTACTTC.

The chain joins TRBV12-3 or TRBV12-4 to TRBJ2-7; D perhaps matches TRBD1 (6 bases). V was pared by 6 bases and J by 2 bases, with 14 bases between. The CDR3 runs to 14 residues. The CDR3 DNA follows: TGTGCCAGCAGCCTCGGGACACCCACCTACGAGCAGTACTTC. It codes for CASSLGTPTYEQYF.

The chain carries TRBV5-1 and TRBJ1-3, with D unresolved. This CDR3 has 16 amino acids. V was cut by 0 bases and J by 2 bases, with 12 bases left in between. Germline V gene data show CDR1 as SGHRS and CDR2 as YFSETQ. Here the CDR3 DNA reads TGCGCCAGCAGCTTGGGAACTGTTTTGACTGGAAACACCATATATTTT. Amino acids: CASSLGTVLTGNTIYF.

This clonotype was observed a handful of times. V gene TRBV5-1 combines with J gene TRBJ1-1; D uncertain. CDR1 is SGHRS, CDR2 YFSETQ, per germline. V was cut by 1 base and J by 6 bases, with 19 bases left in between. The CDR3 has 16 amino acids. The CDR3 region has the DNA TGCGCCAGCAGCTTGTTTTGGGATCGGGATTTGGCTGAAGCTTTCTTT. Its translation: CASSLFWDRDLAEAFF.

This clonotype was counted between two and nine times. This rearrangement joins TRBV2 to TRBJ1-2; 12 nucleotides match TRBD1. The CDR3 is 17 amino acids. After removal of 2 bases from V and 3 bases from J, the junction contained 7 bases not matched to a gene. Looked up from germline, CDR1 is SNHLY and CDR2 is FYNNEI. The CDR3 region is CASSERDRGRRDYGYTF. In nucleotides, the CDR3 is TGTGCCAGCAGTGAACGGGACAGGGGGCGCCGGGACTATGGCTACACCTTC.

J is TRBJ2-5 and V is TRBV5-1; D unclear. Per the germline V gene, CDR1 is SGHRS and CDR2 is YFSETQ. This CDR3 has 19 residues. The V gene lost 1 base and the J gene lost 2 bases, with 24 bases spanning the gap. The DNA of the CDR3 is TGCGCCAGCAGCTTGAGATATGGACGAACCACTAATAGTCAAGAGACCCAGTACTTC. Its protein product is CASSLRYGRTTNSQETQYF.

The chain joins TRBV12-3 or TRBV12-4 to TRBJ1-6; no clear D. The CDR3 has 14 amino acids. The V end lost 6 bases, the J end lost 7 bases, and 13 bases lay between the germline ends. CDR3 residues: CASSLGDPNSPLHF. The CDR3 DNA follows: TGTGCCAGCAGCCTGGGAGACCCCAATTCACCCCTCCACTTT.

This chain links TRBV6-5 with TRBJ1-3, with a possible D match to TRBD1 (5 bases). Trimming removed 5 bases from V and 2 bases from J, with 13 bases in between. In germline, CDR1 is MNHEY, CDR2 SVGAGI. CDR3 length: 15 residues. The CDR3 is CASSPGQLPGNTIYF. The CDR3 region has the DNA TGTGCCAGCAGTCCCGGACAACTCCCTGGAAACACCATATATTTT.

The chain carries TRBV11-2 and TRBJ2-3; 10 bases line up with TRBD2. Looked up from germline, CDR1 is SGHAT and CDR2 is FQNNGV. The ends lost 6 bases at V and 2 bases at J; junction bases unmatched: 8. The CDR3 is made up of 16 amino acids. The CDR3 here is CASSSLAGGNTDTQYF. The CDR3 nucleotides read TGTGCCAGCAGTTCGTTAGCGGGAGGAAACACAGATACGCAGTATTTT.